This TCR beta chain is from a study of response to subunit inactivated influenza vaccine. TCRdb re-derived calls from the RT-PCR reads in MiXCR, one entry per CDR3 protein. The sample contains more than 600,000 distinct CDR3 sequences, under 20% of which appear only once. Notes on the study in general: It was suggested by the authors that few new T cells are recruited by each seasonal influenza vaccination.

In this sample, this clonotype turned up a few times. The antigen is undetermined. This specimen consisted of PBMCs from blood, obtained 5 to 6 days after vaccination. This TCR derives from a man aged 50-59 years who received an inactivated influenza vaccine.

CDR3: CASSGVGSSPLHF. DNA for the CDR3: TGTGCCAGCAGTGGGGTCGGAAGTTCACCCCTCCACTTT. The chain joins TRBV25-1 to TRBJ1-6; D unresolved. The CDR3 runs 13 residues. CDR1 and CDR2 (germline): MGHDK, SYGVNS. The V end lost 4 bases, the J end lost 9 bases, and 10 bases lay between the germline ends.